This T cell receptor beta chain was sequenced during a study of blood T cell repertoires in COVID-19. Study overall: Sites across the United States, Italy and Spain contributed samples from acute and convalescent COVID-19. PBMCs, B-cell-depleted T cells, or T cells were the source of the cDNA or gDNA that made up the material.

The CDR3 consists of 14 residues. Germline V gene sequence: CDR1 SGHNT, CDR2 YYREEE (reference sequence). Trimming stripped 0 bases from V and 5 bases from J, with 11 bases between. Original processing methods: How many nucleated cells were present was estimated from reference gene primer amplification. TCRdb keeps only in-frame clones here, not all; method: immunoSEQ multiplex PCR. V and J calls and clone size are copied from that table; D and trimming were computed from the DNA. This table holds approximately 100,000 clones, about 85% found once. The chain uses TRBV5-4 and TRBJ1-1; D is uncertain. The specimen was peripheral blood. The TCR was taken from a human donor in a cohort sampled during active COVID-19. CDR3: CASSLDGRGTEAFF. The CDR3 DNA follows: TGTGCCAGCAGCTTGGACGGCCGGGGAACTGAAGCTTTCTTT.